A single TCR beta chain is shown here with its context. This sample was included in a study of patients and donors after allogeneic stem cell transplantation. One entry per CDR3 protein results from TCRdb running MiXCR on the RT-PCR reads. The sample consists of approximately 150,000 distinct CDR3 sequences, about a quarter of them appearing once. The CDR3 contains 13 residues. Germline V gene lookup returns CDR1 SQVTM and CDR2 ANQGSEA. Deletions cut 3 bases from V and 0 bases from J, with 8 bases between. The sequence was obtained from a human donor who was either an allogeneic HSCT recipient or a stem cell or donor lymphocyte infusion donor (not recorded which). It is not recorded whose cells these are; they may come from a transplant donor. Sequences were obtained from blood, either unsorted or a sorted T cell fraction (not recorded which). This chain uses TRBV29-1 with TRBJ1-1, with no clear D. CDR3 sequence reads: CSVDQRMNTEAFF. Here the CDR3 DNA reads TGCAGCGTTGACCAGAGAATGAACACTGAAGCTTTCTTT.